Given below is one T cell receptor beta chain in context. Its antigen is not yet known. Per-base qualities were not stored, and no clone one base away is much larger. These data come from a study of blood T cell repertoires in COVID-19 (dated by TCRdb to about 2020). For the wider study: The collaborator samples originated in the United States, Italy and Spain and spanned the acute and convalescent phases of COVID-19. The samples were drawn from two sources: the first 160 participants of the ongoing ImmuneRACE study, and some 1,300 subjects contributed by 6 global collaborators. Subjects who had been exposed to COVID-19, were actively infected with it, or had recovered from it provided the deeply sampled blood TCRbeta repertoires that made up the dataset. Where HLA class I and class II types were available, the types were taken from metadata supplied by the sample provider, not from assay-based typing. Nearly every sample came with metadata listing a de-identified subject ID, COVID-19 status, age in years and sex. The repertoires were released in a freely available public database intended as a resource for research on the immune response to SARS-CoV-2. The material from the prospective study consisted of cDNA or gDNA derived from T cells, B-cell-depleted T cells, or PBMCs.

Reading from cysteine to phenylalanine, the CDR3 counts 14 amino acids. The retained sequence is limited to the CDR3, 42 bases, with the frame set at the first base. The germline V end is reduced by 4 bases and the J end by 6 bases; junction bases left unmatched: 4. As encoded in the germline V gene (reference sequence), CDR1 is SGHKS while CDR2 is YYEKEE. The immunoSEQ Assay, a bias-controlled multiplex PCR, was used to amplify TCRbeta CDR3 regions from genomic DNA. Per the authors' processing: Nucleated cell counts per sample were estimated from amplification of reference gene primers within the assay. To quantify the absolute abundance of each unique TCRbeta CDR3 rearrangement, sequence reads were collapsed and filtered. For each sample, productive Simpson clonality was calculated as the square root of Simpson's diversity index over productive rearrangements. The clones in this table, taken by TCRdb from immuneACCESS, are in-frame only. Not every clone is retained; where verified, under half of the shortfall comes from an unresolved V gene, and the cause of the rest is unknown. For V, J and clone size, that table is used; D and trimming come from the DNA. Recorded for this sample are 120,000 to 150,000 clones; 80% to 85% of them occurred a single time. The ten biggest clones cover approximately 38% of the sample.

Each collaborating institution followed its own protocols to collect whole blood in K2EDTA tubes. For TCRbeta analysis, collaborator samples were shipped as frozen whole blood, as isolated PBMCs, or as DNA extracted from either sample type. Study-level results and caveats: How much clinical and demographic metadata was included differed by source and by participant, and the metadata was provided uncurated.

Rearrangement joined TRBV5-5 to TRBJ2-3, with 11 bases matching TRBD2. This receptor was identified in a human donor in a cohort sampled during active COVID-19. Sequenced: peripheral blood. The sequenced DNA: TGTGCCAGCAGCAAGAGGACTAGCGGGGATACGCAGTATTTT. Translated, this gives CASSKRTSGDTQYF.